This TCR beta chain emerged from a study of control samples from healthy donors and cancer patients. Germline CDR1 MNHEY, CDR2 SVGEGT. The CDR3 spans 19 residues. The V segment lost 2 bases and the J segment 1 base; nucleotides outside the gene matches: 8. Assay used: immunoSEQ multiplex PCR; TCRdb lists only in-frame clones, some missing. The sample lists over 100,000 clones; approximately 92% were seen once. This clonotype was obtained from a man younger than 35 in good health. The chain links TRBV6-2 or TRBV6-3 to TRBJ2-6; 10 bases match TRBD1. Material for sequencing was blood. The CDR3 is CASSYPSDRGLSGANVLTF. The CDR3 nucleotides read TGTGCCAGCAGTTACCCGTCCGACAGGGGGCTTTCTGGGGCCAACGTCCTGACTTTC.